This TCR beta chain was observed in a study of T cell responses to AZD1222 COVID-19 vaccine. Study observations and caveats: In a largely white British group with more females than males, clonal diversity was possibly underestimated.

The CDR3 has 13 residues. V dropped 7 bases and J dropped 0 bases, with 7 bases sitting between them. Germline CDR1 reads GTSNPN; CDR2 reads SVGIG (reference sequence). Here immunoSEQ multiplex PCR was the method, and the copy in TCRdb shows in-frame clones only, minus some. This table holds 200,000 or so clones, about 86% found once. Remarks on this clone: The antigen is not known.

This sequence joins TRBV30 and TRBJ2-6, with a tentative D call TRBD1 (5 bases). The sequences come from peripheral blood, collected on day 0 of AZD1222 vaccination. This TCR was recovered from an adult in good health. The CDR3, as DNA: TGTGCCTTACAGGCCTCTGGGGCCAACGTCCTGACTTTC. Its translation: CALQASGANVLTF.